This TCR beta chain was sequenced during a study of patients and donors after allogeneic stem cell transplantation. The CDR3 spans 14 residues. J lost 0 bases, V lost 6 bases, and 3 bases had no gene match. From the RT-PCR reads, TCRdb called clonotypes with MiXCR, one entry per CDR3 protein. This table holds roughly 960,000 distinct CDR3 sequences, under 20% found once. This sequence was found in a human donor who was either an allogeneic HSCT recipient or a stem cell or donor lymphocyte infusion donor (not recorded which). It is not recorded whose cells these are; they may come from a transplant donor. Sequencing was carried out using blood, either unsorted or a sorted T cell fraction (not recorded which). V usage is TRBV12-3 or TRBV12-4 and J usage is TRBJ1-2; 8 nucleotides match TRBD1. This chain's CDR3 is CASSRTGPNYGYTF. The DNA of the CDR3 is TGTGCCAGCAGCCGGACAGGGCCTAACTATGGCTACACCTTC.